This T cell receptor (beta chain) came from a study of shared clonotypes between healthy human individuals (TCRdb year 2020). General notes on the study: The cohort comprised a couple of women and a few men aged 18 to 49 years. For each donor, CD4 naive and CD4 memory were each given three plates, CD8 naive was given two plates, and CD8 memory was given one plate. To estimate repertoire size and how much clonotypes are shared between individuals, the study performed deep sequencing of blood TCR repertoires from roughly five healthy adults. Different laboratories and diverse techniques were used to prepare libraries and sequence TCR repertoires, to increase sequencing depth and limit assay-specific biases. Leukapheresis yielded between about 0.9 and 10 billion PBMCs per donor. Points the paper makes about the study in general: Incomplete sequencing was indicated by rarefaction of sorted-subset datasets, despite the large sequencing depth. Based on pairwise subsampling, the degree of clonotype sharing among donors was expected to be affected by sequencing depth. Clonotypes shared by all four sorted-subset donors showed higher generation probabilities than non-shared clonotypes. Naive subsets generally had larger estimated clonotype richness than memory subsets. About 5% of naive CD4, around 3.5% of naive CD8, approximately 2% of memory CD4, and 0.4% of memory CD8 clonotypes were shared across a handful of donors. The genetic and exposure-history diversity represented was limited by the small number of donors. Sampling was restricted to blood, and TCR repertoires in tissues likely differ from the TCR repertoires found in blood.

Trimming at the junction amounts to 4 bases on V and 4 bases on J, and the germline ends lie 5 bases apart. The CDR1 and CDR2 encoded by the germline V gene are SGHDT and YYEEEE. Measured from the cysteine to the phenylalanine, the CDR3 is 12 residues long. CDR3 DNA is the only sequence kept; it has 36 bases, read in frame from the first base. CD8 naive samples were CD45RO-negative cells positively selected for CCR7, giving a CD45RA+CCR7+ population that excluded TemRA cells. Donors were healthy HIV-negative adults with no recently reported acute infections or vaccinations. Every donor was a Caucasian adult living in Nashville, Tennessee, USA. Blood was obtained by leukapheresis, after which PBMCs were separated by Ficoll-Histopaque density gradient centrifugation and cryopreserved in liquid nitrogen vapor phase. Analytical flow cytometry was used to check the purity and quantity of every magnetically sorted T cell population. From each sorted fraction, genomic DNA was isolated and quantified by UV absorbance on a Nanodrop 2000c.

Using the deep immunoSEQ assay, TCR CDR3 regions were amplified from genomic DNA by multiplex PCR. Extracted genomic DNA from each cell subset was spread evenly across all wells of several immunoSEQ 96-well plates, with each plate serving as a replicate. For sorted subsets, 150 to 200 ng genomic DNA, equal to about 30,000 T cell genomes, was loaded into each replicate PCR. Purified libraries were quantified with a Qubit 3.0 fluorometer, sized on a Bioanalyzer 2100, and re-quantified with the KAPA Library Quantification kit. Every immunoSEQ 96-well plate was sequenced on a separate single-read 150-cycle Illumina NextSeq 550 flow cell. Per the original workflow: The immunoSEQ output contained only junctional sequences without quality scores, so filtering could not match that applied to full-length reads. Sequences were annotated with PyIR, a Python wrapper for IgBLAST v1.9, using IMGT germline references to assign V/J genes and CDR3. Any read was removed if the V/J assignment was weak (E-value above 1e-6), the CDR3 was missing, or the read contained stop codons, out-of-frame junctions, or ambiguous translated residues. V3J clonotypes were defined as sequences sharing the same inferred V gene, J gene, and CDR3 amino acid sequence. Percentage overlap between repertoires was computed as shared unique clonotypes divided by the size of the smaller repertoire. RTK rarefaction, the Chao1 estimator, and Recon v2.1 estimates of unobserved clonotypes were used to assess repertoire richness. Generation probabilities for all TCRbeta clonotypes obtained by the gDNA method from a few donors were computed using OLGA. This immuneACCESS table, as held by TCRdb, lists in-frame sequences with V and J called but not all clones. Of the missing ones, under half trace to an unresolved V gene in checked studies; the others have no known cause. V, J and clone size are taken as reported in that table, and D and trimming were inferred from the DNA itself. For this sample there are hundreds of thousands of clones; approximately 96% appear just once. The top ten constitute about 0.11% of the sample.

This clone appeared once. Its target antigen remains unknown. No much larger clone is present one base from it, and per-base qualities are unavailable. Within the sample, other DNA sequences also encode this same CDR3. This clonotype was sampled from a young woman in good health. Sequencing was carried out using naive CD8+ T cells sorted from blood. The meaning of the sample's cell subset or site label: CD45RA+CCR7+. This sequence uses TRBV5-6 and TRBJ2-2; the D gene remains uncertain. The CDR3 corresponds to CASSPGTGELFF. The nucleotides read TGTGCCAGCAGCCCGGGCACCGGGGAGCTGTTTTTT.